This TCR beta chain is from a study of blood T cell repertoires in COVID-19. Study-level background: From the United States, Italy and Spain came samples of acute and convalescent COVID-19.

Germline CDR1 reads SGHVS; CDR2 reads FQNEAQ. CDR3 length: 17 amino acids. V shed 1 base, J shed 7 bases, and the junction held 9 bases outside the gene matches. Some clones are missing from TCRdb's copy, which holds only in-frame ones; the method was immunoSEQ multiplex PCR. The sample holds 40,000 to 50,000 clones, 89% seen once. The V gene is TRBV7-8, the J gene TRBJ2-2; TRBD1 agrees at 10 bases. This TCR was recovered from a human donor in a cohort sampled during active COVID-19. Sequencing was performed on peripheral blood. The CDR3: CASSLDPDRGQGGELFF. In DNA, the CDR3 is TGTGCCAGCAGCTTAGACCCTGACAGGGGGCAAGGCGGGGAGCTGTTTTTT.